Included here is one T cell receptor (beta chain) sequence, with context. The repertoire was sequenced with immunoSEQ multiplex PCR; TCRdb's copy has only in-frame clones and lacks some. The repertoire includes 38,000 or so clones, more than 80% of them detected once, and 0.43% sits in the top ten. The data were taken from a study of T cell changes during pregnancy in multiple sclerosis. Germline V gives CDR1 SGHVS, CDR2 FQNEAQ. The CDR3 spans 16 residues. V trimming: 5 bases; J trimming: 1 base; junction bases outside the gene matches: 9. J is TRBJ1-1 and V is TRBV7-8; 8 bases agree with TRBD1. The receptor comes from a female donor with multiple sclerosis, enrolled in a pregnancy study. Sequenced material: CD4+ T cells from peripheral blood mononuclear cells, taken in the third trimester of pregnancy. CDR3 in DNA: TGTGCCAGCAGCCCAAGGACAGGGAGTTCGAACACTGAAGCTTTCTTT. It codes for CASSPRTGSSNTEAFF.